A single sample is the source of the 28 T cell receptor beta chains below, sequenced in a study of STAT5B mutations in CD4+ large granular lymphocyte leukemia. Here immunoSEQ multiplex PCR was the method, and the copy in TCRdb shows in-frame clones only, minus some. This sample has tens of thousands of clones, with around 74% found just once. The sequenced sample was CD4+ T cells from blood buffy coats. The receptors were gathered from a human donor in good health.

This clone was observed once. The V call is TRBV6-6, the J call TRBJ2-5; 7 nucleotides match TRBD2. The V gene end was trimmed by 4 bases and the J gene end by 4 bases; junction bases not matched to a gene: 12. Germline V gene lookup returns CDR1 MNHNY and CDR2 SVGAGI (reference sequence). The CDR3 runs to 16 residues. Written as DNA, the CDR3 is TGTGCCAGCAGTTCCATTCGGGGGGTCGGGGCAGAGACCCAGTACTTC. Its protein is CASSSIRGVGAETQYF.

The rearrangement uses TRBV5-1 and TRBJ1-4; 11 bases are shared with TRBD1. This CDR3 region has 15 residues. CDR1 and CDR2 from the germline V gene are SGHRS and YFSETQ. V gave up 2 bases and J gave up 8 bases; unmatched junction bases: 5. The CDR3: CASSFGQGAYEKLFF. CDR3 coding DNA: TGCGCCAGCAGCTTCGGACAGGGGGCGTACGAAAAACTGTTTTTT.

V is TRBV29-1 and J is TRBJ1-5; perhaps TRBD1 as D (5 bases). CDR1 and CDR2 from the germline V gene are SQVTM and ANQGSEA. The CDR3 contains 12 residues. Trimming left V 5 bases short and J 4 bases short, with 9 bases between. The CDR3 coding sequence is TGCAGCGTTCGAGAGGGGAATCAGCCCCAGCATTTT. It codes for CSVREGNQPQHF.

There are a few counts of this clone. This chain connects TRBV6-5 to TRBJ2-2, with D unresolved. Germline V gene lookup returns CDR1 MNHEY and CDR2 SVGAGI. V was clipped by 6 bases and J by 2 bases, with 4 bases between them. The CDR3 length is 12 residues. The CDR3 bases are TGTGCCAGCAGACGCAACACCGGGGAGCTGTTTTTT. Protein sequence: CASRRNTGELFF.

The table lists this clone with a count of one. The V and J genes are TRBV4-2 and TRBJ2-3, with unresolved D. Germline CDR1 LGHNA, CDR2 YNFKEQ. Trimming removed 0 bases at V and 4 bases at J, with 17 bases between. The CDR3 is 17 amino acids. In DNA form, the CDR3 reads TGTGCCAGCAGCCAAGATCAGTCTAGTGCTTTGGCAGATACGCAGTATTTT. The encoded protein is CASSQDQSSALADTQYF.

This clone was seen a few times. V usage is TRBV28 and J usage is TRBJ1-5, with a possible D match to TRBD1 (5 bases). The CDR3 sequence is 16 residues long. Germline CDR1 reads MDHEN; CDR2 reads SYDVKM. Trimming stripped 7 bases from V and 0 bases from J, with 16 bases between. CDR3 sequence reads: CASIPPRGGSNQPQHF. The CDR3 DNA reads TGTGCCAGCATTCCGCCGCGCGGGGGTAGCAATCAGCCCCAGCATTTT.

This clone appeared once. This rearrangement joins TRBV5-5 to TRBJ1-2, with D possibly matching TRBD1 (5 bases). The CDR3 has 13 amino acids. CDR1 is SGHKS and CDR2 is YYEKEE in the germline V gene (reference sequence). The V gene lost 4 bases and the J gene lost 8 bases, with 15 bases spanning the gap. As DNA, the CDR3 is TGTGCCAGCAGCGGAGACAGCCTCGGGGGCTACACCTTC. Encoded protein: CASSGDSLGGYTF. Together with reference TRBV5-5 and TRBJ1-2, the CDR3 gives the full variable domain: DAGVTQSPTHLIKTRGQQVTLRCSPISGHKSVSWYQQVLGQGPQFIFQYYEKEERGRGNFPDRFSARQFPNYSSELNVNALLLGDSALYLCASSGDSLGGYTFGSGTRLTVV.

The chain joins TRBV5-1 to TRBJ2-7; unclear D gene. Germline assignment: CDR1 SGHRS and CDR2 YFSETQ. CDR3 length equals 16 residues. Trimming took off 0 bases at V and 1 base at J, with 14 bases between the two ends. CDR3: CASSLAEATLSYEQYF. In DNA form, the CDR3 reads TGCGCCAGCAGCTTGGCAGAAGCTACTTTATCCTACGAGCAGTACTTC. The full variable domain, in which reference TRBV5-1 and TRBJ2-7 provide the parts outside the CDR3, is KAGVTQTPRYLIKTRGQQVTLSCSPISGHRSVSWYQQTPGQGLQFLFEYFSETQRNKGNFPGRFSGRQFSNSRSEMNVSTLELGDSALYLCASSLAEATLSYEQYFGPGTRLTVT.

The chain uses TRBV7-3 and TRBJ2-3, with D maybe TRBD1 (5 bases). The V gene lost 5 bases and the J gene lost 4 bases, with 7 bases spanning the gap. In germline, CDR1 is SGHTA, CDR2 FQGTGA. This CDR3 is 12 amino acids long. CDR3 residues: CASSLGADTQYF. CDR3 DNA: TGTGCCAGCAGCCTAGGGGCAGATACGCAGTATTTT.

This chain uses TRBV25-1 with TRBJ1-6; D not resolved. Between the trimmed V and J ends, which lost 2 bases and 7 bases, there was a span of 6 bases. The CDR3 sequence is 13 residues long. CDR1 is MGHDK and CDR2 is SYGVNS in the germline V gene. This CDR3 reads CASSEQTNSPLHF. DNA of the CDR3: TGTGCCAGCAGTGAACAGACCAATTCACCCCTCCACTTT.

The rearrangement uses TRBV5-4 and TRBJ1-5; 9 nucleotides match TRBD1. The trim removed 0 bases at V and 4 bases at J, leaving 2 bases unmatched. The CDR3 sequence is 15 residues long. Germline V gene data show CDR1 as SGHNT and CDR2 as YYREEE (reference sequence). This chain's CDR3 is CASSLGGTGNQPQHF. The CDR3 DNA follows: TGTGCCAGCAGCTTGGGCGGGACAGGGAATCAGCCCCAGCATTTT.

CDR3 in DNA: TGTGCCAGCAGCTTAGCGCTAAGTGAAAAACTGTTTTTT. This codes for CASSLALSEKLFF. The V gene is TRBV7-9, the J gene TRBJ1-4; D is unclear. The V end was cut by 0 bases, the J end by 7 bases, with 6 bases between. The CDR3 contains 13 residues. Per germline, CDR1 SEHNR and CDR2 FQNEAQ (reference sequence). Using reference TRBV7-9 and TRBJ1-4 for the parts outside the CDR3, the full variable domain is DTGVSQNPRHKITKRGQNVTFRCDPISEHNRLYWYRQTLGQGPEFLTYFQNEAQLEKSRLLSDRFSAERPKGSFSTLEIQRTEQGDSAMYLCASSLALSEKLFFGSGTQLSVL.

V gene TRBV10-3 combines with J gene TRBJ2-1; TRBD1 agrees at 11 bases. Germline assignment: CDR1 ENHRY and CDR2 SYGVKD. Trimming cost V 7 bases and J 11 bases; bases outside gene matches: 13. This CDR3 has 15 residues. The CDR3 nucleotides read TGTGCCATCACAGGGACAGGGGGTACGAGTGGGCAGCAGTTCTTC. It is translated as CAITGTGGTSGQQFF.

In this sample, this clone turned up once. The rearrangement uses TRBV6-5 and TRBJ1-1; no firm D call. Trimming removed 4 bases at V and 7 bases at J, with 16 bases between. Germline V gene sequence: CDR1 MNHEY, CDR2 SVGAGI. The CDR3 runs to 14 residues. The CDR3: CASSSYVGKVEAFF. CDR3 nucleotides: TGTGCCAGCAGTTCCTACGTGGGGAAGGTTGAAGCTTTCTTT.

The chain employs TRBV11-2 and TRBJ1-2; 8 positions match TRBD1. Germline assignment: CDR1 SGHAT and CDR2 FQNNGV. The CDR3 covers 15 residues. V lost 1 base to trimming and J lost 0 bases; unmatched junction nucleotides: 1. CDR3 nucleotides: TGTGCCAGCAGCTTAGGGACAGGGACTAACTATGGCTACACCTTC. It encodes CASSLGTGTNYGYTF.

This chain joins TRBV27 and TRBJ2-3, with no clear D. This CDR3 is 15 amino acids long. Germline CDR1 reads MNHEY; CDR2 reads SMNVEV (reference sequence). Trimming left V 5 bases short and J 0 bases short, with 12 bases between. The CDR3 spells CASSQGVQSTDTQYF. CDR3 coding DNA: TGTGCCAGCAGTCAAGGTGTACAGAGCACAGATACGCAGTATTTT.

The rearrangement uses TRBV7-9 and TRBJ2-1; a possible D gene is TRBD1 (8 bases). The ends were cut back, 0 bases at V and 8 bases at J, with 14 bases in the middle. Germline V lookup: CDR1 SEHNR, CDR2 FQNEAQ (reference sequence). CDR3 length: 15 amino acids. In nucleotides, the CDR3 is TGTGCCAGCAGCTTAGCATCTACAGGGGGGGATGAGCAGTTCTTC. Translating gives CASSLASTGGDEQFF.

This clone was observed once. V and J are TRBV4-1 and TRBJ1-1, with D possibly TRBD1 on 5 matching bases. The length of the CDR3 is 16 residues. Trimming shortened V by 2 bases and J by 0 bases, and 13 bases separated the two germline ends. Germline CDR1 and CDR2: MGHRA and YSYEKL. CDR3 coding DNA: TGCGCCAGCAGCCAACTAGAATGGGGCATGAACACTGAAGCTTTCTTT. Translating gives CASSQLEWGMNTEAFF.

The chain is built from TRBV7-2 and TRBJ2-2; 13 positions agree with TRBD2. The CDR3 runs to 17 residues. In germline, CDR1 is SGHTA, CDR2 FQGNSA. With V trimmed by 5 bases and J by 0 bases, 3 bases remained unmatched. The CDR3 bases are TGTGCCAGCAGCCCTACTAGCGGGAGGGCGAACACCGGGGAGCTGTTTTTT. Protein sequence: CASSPTSGRANTGELFF.

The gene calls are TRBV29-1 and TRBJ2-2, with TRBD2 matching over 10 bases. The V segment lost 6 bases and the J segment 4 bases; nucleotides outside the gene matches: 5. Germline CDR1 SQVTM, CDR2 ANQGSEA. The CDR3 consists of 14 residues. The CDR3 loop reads CSVSSGRSTGELFF. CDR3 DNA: TGCAGCGTGTCTAGCGGGAGAAGCACCGGGGAGCTGTTTTTT.

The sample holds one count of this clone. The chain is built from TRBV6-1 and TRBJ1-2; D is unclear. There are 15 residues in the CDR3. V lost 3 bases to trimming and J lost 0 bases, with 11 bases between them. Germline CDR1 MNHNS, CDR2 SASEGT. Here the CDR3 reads CASSDGALANYGYTF. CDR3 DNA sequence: TGTGCCAGCAGTGACGGAGCCTTAGCTAACTATGGCTACACCTTC.

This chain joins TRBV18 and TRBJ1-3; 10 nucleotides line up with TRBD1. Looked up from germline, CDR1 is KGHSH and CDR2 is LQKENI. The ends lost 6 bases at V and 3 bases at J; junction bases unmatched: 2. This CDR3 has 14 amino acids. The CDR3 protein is CASSGQGNGNTIYF. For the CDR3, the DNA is TGTGCCAGCTCGGGACAGGGGAATGGAAACACCATATATTTT. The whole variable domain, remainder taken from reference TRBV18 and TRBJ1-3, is NAGVMQNPRHLVRRRGQEARLRCSPMKGHSHVYWYRQLPEEGLKFMVYLQKENIIDESGMPKERFSAEFPKEGPSILRIQQVVRGDSAAYFCASSGQGNGNTIYFGEGSWLTVV.

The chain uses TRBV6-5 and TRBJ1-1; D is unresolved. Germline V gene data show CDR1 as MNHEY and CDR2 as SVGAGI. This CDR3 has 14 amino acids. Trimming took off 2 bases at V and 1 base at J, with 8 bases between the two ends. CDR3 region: CASSYGPRNTEAFF. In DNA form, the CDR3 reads TGTGCCAGCAGTTACGGCCCGCGGAACACTGAAGCTTTCTTT.

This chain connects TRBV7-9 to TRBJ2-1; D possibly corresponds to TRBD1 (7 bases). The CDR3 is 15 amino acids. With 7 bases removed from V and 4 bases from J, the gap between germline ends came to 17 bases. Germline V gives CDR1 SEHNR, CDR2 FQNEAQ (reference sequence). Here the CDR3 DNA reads TGTGCCAGCACCCCCAGGTCAGGGGGGTACAATGAGCAGTTCTTC. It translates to CASTPRSGGYNEQFF.

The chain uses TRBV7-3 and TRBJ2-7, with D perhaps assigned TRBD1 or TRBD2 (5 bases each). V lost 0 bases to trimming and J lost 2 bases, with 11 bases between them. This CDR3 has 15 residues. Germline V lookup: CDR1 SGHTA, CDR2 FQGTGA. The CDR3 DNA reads TGTGCCAGCAGCTTAACTTGGACGGGGCCCTACGAGCAGTACTTC. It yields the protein CASSLTWTGPYEQYF.

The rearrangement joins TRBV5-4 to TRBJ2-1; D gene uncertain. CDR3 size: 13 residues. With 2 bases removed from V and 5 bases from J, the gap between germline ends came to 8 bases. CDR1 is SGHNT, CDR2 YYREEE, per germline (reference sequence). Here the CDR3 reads CASSLRPNNEQFF. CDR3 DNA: TGTGCCAGCAGCTTAAGACCGAACAATGAGCAGTTCTTC.

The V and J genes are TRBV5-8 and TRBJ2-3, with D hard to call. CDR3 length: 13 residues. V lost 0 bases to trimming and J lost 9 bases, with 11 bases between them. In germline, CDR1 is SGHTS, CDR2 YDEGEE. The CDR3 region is CASSLDLRGTQYF. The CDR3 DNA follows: TGTGCCAGCAGCTTGGACTTGAGAGGCACGCAGTATTTT.

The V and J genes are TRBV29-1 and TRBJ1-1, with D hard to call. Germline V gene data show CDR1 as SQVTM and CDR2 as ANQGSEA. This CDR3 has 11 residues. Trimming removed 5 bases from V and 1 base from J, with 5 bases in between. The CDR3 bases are TGCAGCGTTAGGTCGAACACTGAAGCTTTCTTT. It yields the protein CSVRSNTEAFF.